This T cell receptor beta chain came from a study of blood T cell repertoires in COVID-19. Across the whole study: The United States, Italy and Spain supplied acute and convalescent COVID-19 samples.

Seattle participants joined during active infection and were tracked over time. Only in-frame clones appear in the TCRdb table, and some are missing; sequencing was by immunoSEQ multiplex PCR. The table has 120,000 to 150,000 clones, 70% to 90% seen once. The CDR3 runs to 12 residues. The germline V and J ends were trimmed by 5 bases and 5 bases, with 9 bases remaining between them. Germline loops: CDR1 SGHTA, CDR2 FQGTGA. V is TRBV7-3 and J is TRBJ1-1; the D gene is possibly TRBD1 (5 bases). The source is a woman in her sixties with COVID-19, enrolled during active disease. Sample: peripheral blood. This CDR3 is CASSTGGTEAFF. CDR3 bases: TGTGCCAGCAGCACAGGTGGAACTGAAGCTTTCTTT.